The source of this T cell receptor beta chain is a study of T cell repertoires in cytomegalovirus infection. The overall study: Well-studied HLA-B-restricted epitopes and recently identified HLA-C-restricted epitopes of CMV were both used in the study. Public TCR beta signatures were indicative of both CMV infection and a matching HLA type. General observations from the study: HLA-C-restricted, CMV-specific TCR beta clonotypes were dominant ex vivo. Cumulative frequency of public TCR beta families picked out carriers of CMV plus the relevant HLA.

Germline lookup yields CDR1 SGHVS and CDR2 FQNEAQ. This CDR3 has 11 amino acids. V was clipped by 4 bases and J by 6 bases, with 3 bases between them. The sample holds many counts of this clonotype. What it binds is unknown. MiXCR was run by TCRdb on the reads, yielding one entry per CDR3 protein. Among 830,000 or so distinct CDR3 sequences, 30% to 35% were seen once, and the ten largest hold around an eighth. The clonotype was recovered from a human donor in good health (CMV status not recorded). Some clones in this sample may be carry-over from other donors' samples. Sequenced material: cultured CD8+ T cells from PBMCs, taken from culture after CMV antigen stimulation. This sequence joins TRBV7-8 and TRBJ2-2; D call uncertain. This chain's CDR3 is CASSSSGELFF. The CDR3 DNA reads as TGTGCCAGCAGCTCGTCCGGGGAGCTGTTTTTT.